The rows below give T cell receptor beta chains drawn from one sample of a study of T cells after yellow fever vaccination. Via MiXCR, TCRdb re-called the 5' RACE reads, giving one row per CDR3 protein. The repertoire has about 580,000 distinct CDR3 sequences, approximately 16% of them found once; the top ten carry 17%. Material: PBMCs, obtained less than 6 days after the first yellow fever vaccination. The receptors originated from a man aged 18 to 29 who received the YFV17D yellow fever vaccine. The CDR3 runs from the conserved cysteine through the conserved F or W. The order of the fields is V gene, clone size, D gene, J gene, CDR3 DNA, CDR3 protein. A D gene is named only where the DNA matches it firmly. Not all rows give a size; the values are once, few, many and, for expanded clones, a class.

V gene: TRBV20-1; clone size: few; D gene: NA; J gene: TRBJ2-2; CDR3 DNA: TGCAGTGCTAGAGATCCTGTCGTCGGGGGCGGGGGTGAGGTGTTTTTT; CDR3 protein: CSARDPVVGGGGEVFF
V gene: TRBV12-3/TRBV12-4; clone size: NA; D gene: TRBD2; J gene: TRBJ2-1; CDR3 DNA: TGTGCCAGCAGACCCCGACTAGCGGGGGGCAAGGATGAGCAGTTCTTC; CDR3 protein: CASRPRLAGGKDEQFF
V gene: TRBV7-9; clone size: NA; D gene: NA; J gene: TRBJ2-5; CDR3 DNA: TGTGCCAGCAGCTTAGGCCCGGGGCAGGAGCTGACCCAGTACTTC; CDR3 protein: CASSLGPGQELTQYF
V gene: TRBV7-3; clone size: few; D gene: NA; J gene: TRBJ2-2; CDR3 DNA: TGTGCCAGCAGCTTAACAGCTCAGGGAACCGGGGAGCTGTTTTTT; CDR3 protein: CASSLTAQGTGELFF
V gene: TRBV10-3; clone size: few; D gene: NA; J gene: TRBJ1-4; CDR3 DNA: TGTGCCACCTCTAGGGCAACTAATGAAAAACTGTTTTTT; CDR3 protein: CATSRATNEKLFF
V gene: TRBV28; clone size: NA; D gene: TRBD2; J gene: TRBJ2-1; CDR3 DNA: TGTGCCAGCAGTTTCCATTCTAGCGGGGGGAGCTCCTACAATGAGCAGTTCTTC; CDR3 protein: CASSFHSSGGSSYNEQFF
V gene: TRBV7-9; clone size: few; D gene: TRBD1; J gene: TRBJ1-2; CDR3 DNA: TGTGCCAGCAGCTACACAGGGGGACGGGGGGACTATGGCTACACCTTC; CDR3 protein: CASSYTGGRGDYGYTF
V gene: TRBV5-1; clone size: many; D gene: TRBD2; J gene: TRBJ2-1; CDR3 DNA: TGCGCCAGCAGCTTCTCTAGCGGGGGGTCCTACAATGAGCAGTTCTTC; CDR3 protein: CASSFSSGGSYNEQFF
V gene: TRBV9; clone size: NA; D gene: TRBD1; J gene: TRBJ2-7; CDR3 DNA: TGTGCCAGCAGCGTAGGGGGGACAGGGTTCTACGAGCAGTACTTC; CDR3 protein: CASSVGGTGFYEQYF
V gene: TRBV5-1; clone size: NA; D gene: NA; J gene: TRBJ2-1; CDR3 DNA: TGCGCCAGCAGCTTGATTCGACAGACCAATGAGCAGTTCTTC; CDR3 protein: CASSLIRQTNEQFF
V gene: TRBV7-8; clone size: few; D gene: NA; J gene: TRBJ2-7; CDR3 DNA: TGTGCCAGCAGCCCCGAGGGGGGGCCTTTCTACGAGCAGTACTTC; CDR3 protein: CASSPEGGPFYEQYF
V gene: TRBV12-3/TRBV12-4; clone size: NA; D gene: TRBD2; J gene: TRBJ2-5; CDR3 DNA: TGTGCCAGCAGTTTTTGGTCTAGCGGGATACAAGAGACCCAGTACTTC; CDR3 protein: CASSFWSSGIQETQYF
V gene: TRBV4-1; clone size: NA; D gene: TRBD2; J gene: TRBJ2-7; CDR3 DNA: TGCGCCAGCAGCCGGGCTACTAGCGGGGGGCAGAATTTC; CDR3 protein: CASSRATSGGQNF
V gene: TRBV3-1; clone size: NA; D gene: NA; J gene: TRBJ2-1; CDR3 DNA: TGTGCCAGCAGCCAAGTGGAGGGGTACAATGAGCAGTTCTTC; CDR3 protein: CASSQVEGYNEQFF
V gene: TRBV6-1; clone size: NA; D gene: NA; J gene: TRBJ1-1; CDR3 DNA: TGTGCCAGCAGCCCAGCCAGTTCCGCTGAAGCTTTCTTT; CDR3 protein: CASSPASSAEAFF
V gene: TRBV20-1; clone size: few; D gene: NA; J gene: TRBJ2-3; CDR3 DNA: TGCAGTGCTAGAGAATTTGGGGGGAGCACAGATACGCAGTATTTT; CDR3 protein: CSAREFGGSTDTQYF
V gene: TRBV5-1; clone size: NA; D gene: TRBD1; J gene: TRBJ2-1; CDR3 DNA: TGCGCCAGCAGCTTGGAGGGGGCCCAAATATACAATGAGCAGTTCTTC; CDR3 protein: CASSLEGAQIYNEQFF
V gene: TRBV20-1; clone size: NA; D gene: NA; J gene: TRBJ2-5; CDR3 DNA: TGCAGTGCTCCGAAATTCTTAGGACGTAACCAAGAGACCCAGTACTTC; CDR3 protein: CSAPKFLGRNQETQYF